This note documents a single TCR beta chain sequence. This clone was observed a handful of times. Its antigen has not been determined. Qualities for individual bases were not recorded, and no much larger clone is one base off. The library was built by means of the immunoSEQ multiplex PCR assay. For the multiplex PCR, a mixture combining 60 forward primers for TCR Vbeta segments and 13 reverse primers for TCR Jbeta segments was used. A multiplex PCR assay on genomic DNA amplified the CDR3 region of rearranged TCR beta genes. On the Illumina HiSeq System, the amplified TCR beta libraries were sequenced as 87-base-pair reads. The study's processing was this. Across the 500 to 850 repertoires, a later analysis counted 80 million or so unique TCR beta chains, around 10 million of which were shared by at least two donors. Raw reads were error-corrected and collapsed into unique sequences by a nearest-neighbor algorithm in which closely related sequences were merged to remove PCR and sequencing errors. Alignment of CDR3 sequences to IMGT reference sequences was used to assign V, D and J gene segments. For a sequence to be retained, a match of at least six nucleotides to both a V gene segment and a J gene segment was required. A rearrangement was called productive if the CDR3 had no stop codons and remained in frame with V and J, and every other rearrangement was called non-productive. Following IMGT convention, CDR3 was defined as the stretch from the second conserved V-encoded cysteine up to the conserved J-encoded phenylalanine. The earlier analysis of about 590 of the donors excluded sequences that lacked an unambiguous match to a single V gene segment. An earlier analysis of several hundred of the donors called V segments functional above 56.7% productive rearrangements and segregating when the between-donor standard deviation exceeded 5%. A statistical classification framework was developed to diagnose cytomegalovirus status using the catalog of TCR beta chain sequences. A later analysis assigned V and J genes by comparing TCR nucleotide sequences with IMGT/GENE-DB human TR gene sequences. In a later analysis, CDR3 sequences and most-parsimonious VDJ recombination scenarios were assigned using the TCRdist pipeline. In a later analysis, every TCR beta chain was defined by the combination of its CDR3 amino acid sequence and its V-gene family, and reads without a unique V-gene family were dropped. To address suspected cross-contamination and a sequencing artifact, a later analysis removed 592 highly shared, low-generation-probability nucleotide sequences. A later analysis calculated a clonal expansion index for each public chain from normalized within-repertoire ranks of inferred template counts. In a later analysis, generation probabilities were computed with a VDJ recombination model fitted to out-of-frame rearrangements, and the resulting probabilities were checked against IGoR. In a later analysis, TCR-TCR, TCR-HLA and TCR-CMV co-occurrence was scored with hypergeometric tests, and a repertoire-size bias correction was applied to TCR pairs. In a later analysis, false discovery rates were estimated by permuting HLA or CMV assignments 20 times. In a later analysis, co-occurring TCRs were grouped using DBSCAN, with TCRdist sequence similarity added in when clustering inside HLA-allele-positive subsets. Repertoires with fewer than 30,000 or more than 120,000 public chains were left out of co-occurrence clustering, as were five repertoires with anomalous nucleotide sharing. TCRdb stores this immuneACCESS table with in-frame sequences only. Part of the clones is absent; in the studies checked, under half of the shortfall reflects unresolved V genes, and no reason is known for the rest. V and J calls and clone size are given by that table; D and trimming were obtained from the DNA. The sample table holds 150,000 to 200,000 clones, of which 80% were seen once. Over 8% of the sample lies in the top ten.

The sample belongs to a study of cytomegalovirus exposure and HLA in healthy donors (dated 2017 in TCRdb). Context from the whole study: An earlier analysis of 587 of the donors reported 276 Gb of sequence data and roughly 120 million unique TCR beta sequences obtained from around 190 million T cells. An early release that covered some 640 HLA-typed donors contained approximately 300 gigabases of sequencing data and approximately 85 million unique TCR sequences. The genetic ancestry cluster associated with self-reported Caucasian donors included 80% to 90% of the 350 to 500 genotyped donors. The study was designed to test whether signatures of past pathogen exposure could be identified by cataloging public T cell receptors. Using immunosequencing, the study profiled T cell repertoires from around 670 subjects and related those repertoires to cytomegalovirus serostatus. Besides the first cohort of more than 650 subjects, a separate validation cohort made up of around 120 different subjects was used. To predict cytomegalovirus infection status, the study brought together high-throughput TCR immunosequencing, statistical association of individual TCRs with disease status, and machine learning. In a later analysis, previously published TCR beta repertoires from fewer than 750 donors were re-analyzed and high-resolution HLA genotyping was added so that TCR occurrence patterns could be studied. The later analysis used no new phenotypic data to find candidate immune exposures, relying instead on TCR beta sequences and their occurrence across donors. An earlier analysis of approximately 640 of the donors applied high-throughput TCR beta sequencing to assess whether each TCR beta V gene segment acted as functional or pseudogenic. Donor age, sex, ethnicity and CMV serostatus were compiled alongside the repertoire data. In a later genetic analysis, genome-wide SNP genotypes for about 65% of the roughly 700 donors were used, and that subset was treated as a discovery cohort. Every repertoire in the discovery cohort had been generated on one and the same sequencing platform. Both class I and class II loci were covered by HLA typing, at four-digit resolution. Typing coverage varied by locus: roughly 629-640 donors for A, B, C, DRB1 and DQB1; some 520 for DQA1; approximately 570 for DPA1; roughly 470 for DPB1. Because of strong linkage in the cohort, four to six DR-DQ haplotypes were treated as single units for association and clustering. Across approximately 400 genotyped donors of the cohort, an average of approximately 200,000 unique TCR beta nucleotide sequences per donor were sequenced, and approximately 17% of those sequences were non-productive.

V and J are trimmed by 0 bases and 6 bases, and the gene matches miss 3 bases of the junction. Reading the germline V gene (reference sequence) gives CDR1 SGHKS and CDR2 YYEKEE. Measured from the cysteine to the phenylalanine, the CDR3 is 14 residues long. Solely the CDR3 DNA is kept, with 42 bases framed from the first base. The cohort consisted of 670 or so healthy bone marrow donors. At the time of sampling, all cohort members were nominally healthy, though unrecorded immune exposures were likely present. The donor was CMV seropositive and belonged to the group of 250 to 300 seropositive cohort members. Every donor gave a peripheral blood sample, and the peripheral blood mononuclear cells from that sample were used for TCR beta sequencing. The Qiagen DNeasy Blood Extraction Kit was used to extract genomic DNA from the blood cell samples. Overall results and qualifications from the work: A later analysis reported that several top co-occurrence clusters appeared linked to parvovirus B19, influenza, CMV and Epstein-Barr virus. While some public TCRs were present in many individuals, most TCR sequences turned up only very rarely across donors. A further reported finding was that TCR beta sequences accurately predicted the HLA-A and HLA-B alleles for most subjects in the first cohort. In vitro tests confirmed that a few of the cytomegalovirus-associated TCR beta chains recognize cytomegalovirus antigens. According to a later analysis, TCR association rates differed among HLA loci, with DRB1 alleles showing the most associated TCRs and HLA-C alleles showing the fewest. Because counts were too low, 15 to 20 rarely observed V segments, including chromosome 9 orphons, were left out of the earlier analysis of some 640 of the donors. The 87-base-pair reads could not distinguish some IMGT-functional V segments, including TRBV6-2 and TRBV6-3, so those segments were excluded. In a later analysis, HLA-associated TCR beta chains showed more clonal expansion and lower generation probabilities than non-associated chains that were equally common. The authors suggested that the approach could potentially be generalized to other disease states and immunological phenotypes. At a false discovery rate of 0.05, a later analysis linked 15,000 to 20,000 TCR beta sequences to specific HLA alleles. According to a later analysis, most CMV-associated TCR beta chains appeared to be HLA-restricted, and the HLA associations seemed to be driven largely by CMV exposure. This cohort had only TCR beta chains sequenced, and the lack of alpha or paired-chain data limited which features could be detected. For the cohort, immune exposure information was limited to CMV serostatus. Correlated functional status among segregating V segments might reflect linkage disequilibrium, but an unknown experimental factor could not be ruled out. In an earlier analysis of some 500 of the donors, most TCR beta V segments appeared in productive rearrangements about 87% or about 30% of the time, broadly matching IMGT annotations. Strong co-occurrence of HLA alleles, especially DR and DQ, made assigning TCR associations to individual alleles difficult. The presence/absence analyses assumed that sequencing depth was roughly uniform across donors, and that assumption may not be true. Cytomegalovirus status was reported to be diagnosed by the classifier with high specificity and sensitivity in both the original and validation cohorts. Compared with the 666-donor mean, donors in an Asian-associated ancestry cluster had fewer N-insertions in productive TCRs, according to a later genetic analysis. The study listed 170 or so TCR beta chains as associated with cytomegalovirus. In a later genetic analysis, a missense DCLRE1C variant was associated with V-gene and J-gene trimming of TCR beta chains, and the association was replicated in an independent cohort. HLA typing was unavailable for some donors at each locus, so association tests used only the typed subset. A cluster of highly shared sequence variants was judged likely to represent a technical artifact of the sequencing pipeline.

Here the chain combines TRBV5-5 and TRBJ1-5; TRBD1 lines up with 7 middle nucleotides. The sample was PBMCs. The receptor comes from a man aged 18 to 35 in good health and CMV-seropositive. The DNA reads TGTGCCAGCAGCTTGGGACAGGGAACTCAGCCCCAGCATTTT. The resulting protein is CASSLGQGTQPQHF.